This T cell receptor beta chain was retrieved from a study of cytomegalovirus exposure and HLA in healthy donors. The study's findings and limits: In a later analysis, HLA-associated TCR beta chains were more clonally expanded than equally common others. The number of N-insertions in an Asian-associated ancestry cluster was reportedly below the roughly 670-donor mean in a later analysis. After further analysis at a later stage, roughly 16,000 TCR beta sequences were associated with HLA alleles at 0.05 false discovery rate. It was reported that TCR beta sequences correctly inferred the HLA-A and HLA-B alleles for most subjects.

Amplification used 60 Vbeta primers and 13 Jbeta primers. Clones were read by immunoSEQ multiplex PCR, and TCRdb kept only the in-frame ones, dropping some. The table has tens of thousands of clones, about three quarters seen once. For this clone: The antigen is unknown.

The V and J ends lost 4 bases and 1 base respectively, with 14 bases between them. Looked up from germline, CDR1 is MRHNA and CDR2 is SNTAGT. This CDR3 has 15 amino acids. The clonotype comes from a man aged 45-60 years in good health and CMV-seropositive. This chain joins TRBV6-4 and TRBJ2-7; a weak D match, TRBD1 (6 bases). The sample was PBMCs. The CDR3: CASSARTRGSYEQYF. CDR3 DNA: TGTGCCAGCAGTGCCCGGACGAGGGGGTCCTACGAGCAGTACTTC.